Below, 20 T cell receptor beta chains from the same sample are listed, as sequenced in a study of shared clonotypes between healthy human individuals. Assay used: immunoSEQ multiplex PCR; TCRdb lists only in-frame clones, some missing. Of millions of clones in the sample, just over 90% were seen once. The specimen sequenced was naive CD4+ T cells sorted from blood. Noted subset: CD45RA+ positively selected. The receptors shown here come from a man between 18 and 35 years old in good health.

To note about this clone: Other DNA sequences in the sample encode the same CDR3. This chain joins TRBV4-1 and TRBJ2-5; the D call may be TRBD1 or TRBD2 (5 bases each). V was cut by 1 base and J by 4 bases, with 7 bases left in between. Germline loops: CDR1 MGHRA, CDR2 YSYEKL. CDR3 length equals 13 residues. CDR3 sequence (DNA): TGCGCCAGCAGCCAAGGGGGACGAGAGACCCAGTACTTC. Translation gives CASSQGGRETQYF.

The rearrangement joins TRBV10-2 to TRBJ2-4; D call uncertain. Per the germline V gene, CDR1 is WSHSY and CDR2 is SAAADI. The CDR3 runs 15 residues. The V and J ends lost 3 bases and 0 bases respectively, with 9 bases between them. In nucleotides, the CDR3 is TGCGCCAGCAGTGAAGGATATGGAGCCAAAAACATTCAGTACTTC. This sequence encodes CASSEGYGAKNIQYF.

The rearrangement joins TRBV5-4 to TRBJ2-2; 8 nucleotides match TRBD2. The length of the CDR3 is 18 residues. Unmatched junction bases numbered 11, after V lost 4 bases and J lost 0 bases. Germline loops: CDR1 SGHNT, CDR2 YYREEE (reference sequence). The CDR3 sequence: CASSAPKRGTSNTGELFF. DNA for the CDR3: TGTGCCAGCAGCGCCCCTAAGCGGGGGACCTCGAACACCGGGGAGCTGTTTTTT.

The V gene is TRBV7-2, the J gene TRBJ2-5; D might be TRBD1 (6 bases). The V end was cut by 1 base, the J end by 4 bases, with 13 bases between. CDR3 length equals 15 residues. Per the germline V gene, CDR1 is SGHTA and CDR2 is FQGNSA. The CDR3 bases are TGTGCCAGCAGCTTAGACGGCAGGGGTGTAGAGACCCAGTACTTC. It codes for CASSLDGRGVETQYF.

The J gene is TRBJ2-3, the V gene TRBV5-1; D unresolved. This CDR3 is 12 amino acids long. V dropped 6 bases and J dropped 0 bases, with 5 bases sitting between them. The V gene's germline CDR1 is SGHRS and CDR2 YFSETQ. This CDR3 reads CASKESTDTQYF. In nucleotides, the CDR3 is TGCGCCAGCAAGGAGAGCACAGATACGCAGTATTTT.

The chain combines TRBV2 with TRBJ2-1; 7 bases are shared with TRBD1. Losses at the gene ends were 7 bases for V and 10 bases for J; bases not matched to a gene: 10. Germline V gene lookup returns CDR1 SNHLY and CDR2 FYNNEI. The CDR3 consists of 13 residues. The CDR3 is CASMQGEVFEQFF. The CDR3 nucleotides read TGTGCCAGCATGCAGGGGGAAGTATTCGAGCAGTTCTTC.

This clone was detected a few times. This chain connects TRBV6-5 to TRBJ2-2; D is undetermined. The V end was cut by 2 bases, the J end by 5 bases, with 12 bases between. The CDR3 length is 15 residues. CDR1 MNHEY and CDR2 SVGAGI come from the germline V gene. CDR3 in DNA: TGTGCCAGCAGTTACGGCTCCGTGGGAACCGGGGAGCTGTTTTTT. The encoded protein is CASSYGSVGTGELFF.

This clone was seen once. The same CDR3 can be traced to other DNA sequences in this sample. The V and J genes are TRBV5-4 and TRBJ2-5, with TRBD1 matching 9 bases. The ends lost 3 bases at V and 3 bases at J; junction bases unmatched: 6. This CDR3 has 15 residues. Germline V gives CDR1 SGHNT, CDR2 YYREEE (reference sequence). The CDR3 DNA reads TGTGCCAGCAGCTCCGGGGGACAGGGTAAAGAGACCCAGTACTTC. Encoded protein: CASSSGGQGKETQYF. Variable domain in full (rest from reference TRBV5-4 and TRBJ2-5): ETGVTQSPTHLIKTRGQQVTLRCSSQSGHNTVSWYQQALGQGPQFIFQYYREEENGRGNFPPRFSGLQFPNYSSELNVNALELDDSALYLCASSSGGQGKETQYFGPGTRLLVL.

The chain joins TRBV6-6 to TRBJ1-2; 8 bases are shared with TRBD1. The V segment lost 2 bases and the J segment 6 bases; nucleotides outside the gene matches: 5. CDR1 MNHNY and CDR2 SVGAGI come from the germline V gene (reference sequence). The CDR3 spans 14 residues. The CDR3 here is CASSYRGQGDGYTF. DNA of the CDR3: TGTGCCAGCAGTTACAGAGGACAGGGTGATGGCTACACCTTC.

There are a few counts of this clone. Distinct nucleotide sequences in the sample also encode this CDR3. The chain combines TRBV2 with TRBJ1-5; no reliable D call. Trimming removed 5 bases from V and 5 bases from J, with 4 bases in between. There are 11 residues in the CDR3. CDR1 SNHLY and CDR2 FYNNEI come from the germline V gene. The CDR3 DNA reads TGTGCCAGCAGTCTTGATCAGCCCCAGCATTTT. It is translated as CASSLDQPQHF.

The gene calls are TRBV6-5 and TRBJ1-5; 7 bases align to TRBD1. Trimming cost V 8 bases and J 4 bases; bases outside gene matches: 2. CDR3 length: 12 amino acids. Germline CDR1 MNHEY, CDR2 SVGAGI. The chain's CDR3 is CASVDRNQPQHF. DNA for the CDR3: TGTGCCAGCGTGGACAGGAATCAGCCCCAGCATTTT.

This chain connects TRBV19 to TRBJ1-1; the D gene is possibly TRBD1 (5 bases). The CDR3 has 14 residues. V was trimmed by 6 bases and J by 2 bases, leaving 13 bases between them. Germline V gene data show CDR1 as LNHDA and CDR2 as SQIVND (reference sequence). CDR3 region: CASRDGTVNTEAFF. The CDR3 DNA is TGTGCCAGTAGGGACGGGACGGTTAACACTGAAGCTTTCTTT.

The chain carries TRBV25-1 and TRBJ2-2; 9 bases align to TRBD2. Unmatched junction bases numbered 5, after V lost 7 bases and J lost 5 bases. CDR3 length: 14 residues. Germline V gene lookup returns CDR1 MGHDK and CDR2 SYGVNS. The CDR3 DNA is TGTGCCAGCATGCGGGAGGGCCGAACCGGGGAGCTGTTTTTT. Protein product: CASMREGRTGELFF.

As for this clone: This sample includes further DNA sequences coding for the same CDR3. In nucleotides, the CDR3 is TGTGCCAGCTCACCGGGGGTAAATGAAAAACTGTTTTTT. It encodes CASSPGVNEKLFF. The J gene is TRBJ1-4, the V gene TRBV18; D is perhaps TRBD1 (5 bases). Germline values: CDR1 KGHSH, CDR2 LQKENI. The CDR3 consists of 13 residues. The ends were cut back, 3 bases at V and 5 bases at J, with 7 bases in the middle.

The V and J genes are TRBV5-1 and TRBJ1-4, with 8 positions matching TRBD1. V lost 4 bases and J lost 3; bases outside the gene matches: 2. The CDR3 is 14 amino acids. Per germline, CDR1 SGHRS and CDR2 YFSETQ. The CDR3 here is CASSQTGANEKLFF. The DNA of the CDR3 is TGCGCCAGCAGCCAGACAGGGGCTAATGAAAAACTGTTTTTT.

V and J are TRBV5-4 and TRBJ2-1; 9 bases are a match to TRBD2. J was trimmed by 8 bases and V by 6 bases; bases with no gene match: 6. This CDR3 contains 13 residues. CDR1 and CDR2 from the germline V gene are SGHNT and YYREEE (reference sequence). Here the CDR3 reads CASKPGLADEQFF. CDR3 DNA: TGTGCCAGCAAACCGGGACTAGCCGATGAGCAGTTCTTC.

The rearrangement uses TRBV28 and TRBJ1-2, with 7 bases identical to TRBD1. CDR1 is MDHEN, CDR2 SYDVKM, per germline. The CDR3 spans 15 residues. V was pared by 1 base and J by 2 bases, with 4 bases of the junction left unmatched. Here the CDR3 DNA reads TGTGCCAGCAGTTTATATGGGACAGTCAACTATGGCTACACCTTC. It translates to CASSLYGTVNYGYTF.

The CDR3 sequence is CASSSGTGKTDTQYF. The CDR3 DNA reads TGTGCCAGCAGCTCCGGGACAGGCAAAACAGATACGCAGTATTTT. This rearrangement joins TRBV11-1 to TRBJ2-3; 8 nucleotides align to TRBD1. This CDR3 is built from 15 residues. The trim removed 4 bases at V and 3 bases at J, leaving 6 bases unmatched. Germline-derived CDR1 and CDR2 are SGHAT and FQDESV (reference sequence).

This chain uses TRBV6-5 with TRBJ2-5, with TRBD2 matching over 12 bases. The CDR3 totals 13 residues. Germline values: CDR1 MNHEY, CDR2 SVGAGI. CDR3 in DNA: TGTGCGGCTAGCGGGAGGGTGCGTGAGACCCAGTACTTC. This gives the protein CAASGRVRETQYF.

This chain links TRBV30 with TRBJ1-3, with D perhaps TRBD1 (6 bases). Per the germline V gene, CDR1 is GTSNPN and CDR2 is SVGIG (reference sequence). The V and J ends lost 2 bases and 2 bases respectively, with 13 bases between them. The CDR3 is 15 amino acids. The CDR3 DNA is TGTGCCTGGAGTCCCACCGGGGGCACTGGAAACACCATATATTTT. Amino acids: CAWSPTGGTGNTIYF.